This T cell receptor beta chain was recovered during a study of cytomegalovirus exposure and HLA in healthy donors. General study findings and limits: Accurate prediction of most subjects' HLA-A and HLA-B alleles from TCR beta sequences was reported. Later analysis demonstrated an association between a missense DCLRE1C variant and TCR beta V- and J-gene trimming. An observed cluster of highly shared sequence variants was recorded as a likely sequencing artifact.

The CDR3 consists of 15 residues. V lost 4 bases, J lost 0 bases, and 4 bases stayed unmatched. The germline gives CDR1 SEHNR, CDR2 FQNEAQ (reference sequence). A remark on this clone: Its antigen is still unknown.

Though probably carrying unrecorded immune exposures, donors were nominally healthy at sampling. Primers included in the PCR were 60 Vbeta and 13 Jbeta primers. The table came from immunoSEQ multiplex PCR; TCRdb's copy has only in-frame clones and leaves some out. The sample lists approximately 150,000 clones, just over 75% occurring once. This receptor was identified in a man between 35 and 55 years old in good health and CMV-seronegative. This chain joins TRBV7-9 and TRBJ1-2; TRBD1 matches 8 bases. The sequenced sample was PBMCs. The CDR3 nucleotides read TGTGCCAGCAGCTCCTGGACAGGGTCTAACTATGGCTACACCTTC. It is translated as CASSSWTGSNYGYTF.